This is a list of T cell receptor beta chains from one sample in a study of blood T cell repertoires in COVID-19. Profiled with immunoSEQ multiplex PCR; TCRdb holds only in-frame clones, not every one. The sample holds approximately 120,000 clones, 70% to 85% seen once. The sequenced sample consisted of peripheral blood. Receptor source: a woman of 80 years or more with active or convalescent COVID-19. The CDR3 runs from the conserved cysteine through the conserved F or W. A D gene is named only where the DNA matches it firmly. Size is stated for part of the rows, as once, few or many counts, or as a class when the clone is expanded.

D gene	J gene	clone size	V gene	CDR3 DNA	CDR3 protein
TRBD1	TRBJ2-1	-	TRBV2	TGTGCCAGCAGGGGGACAGTTCTGTCAAGAGAGCAGTTCTTC	CASRGTVLSREQFF
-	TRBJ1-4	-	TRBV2	TGTGCCAGCAGTGTTGGGAGAACTAATGAAAAACTGTTTTTT	CASSVGRTNEKLFF
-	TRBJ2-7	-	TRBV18	TGTGCCAGCTCACCAGGTATCGAGCGCTCCTACGAGCAGTACTTC	CASSPGIERSYEQYF
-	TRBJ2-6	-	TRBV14	TGTGCCAGCAGCCAACTTGGGGCCAACGTCCTGACTTTC	CASSQLGANVLTF
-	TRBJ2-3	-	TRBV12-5	TGTGCTAGTGGTTTGCAGAGGGCCACAGATACGCAGTATTTT	CASGLQRATDTQYF
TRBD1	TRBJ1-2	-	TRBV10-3	TGTGCCATCAGTGGTGGACAGGACTATGGCTACACCTTC	CAISGGQDYGYTF
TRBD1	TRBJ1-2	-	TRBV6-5	TGTGCCAGTAGACAGGGGGGTAACTATGGCTACACCTTC	CASRQGGNYGYTF
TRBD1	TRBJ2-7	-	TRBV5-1	TGCGCCAGCAGAAAGGACAGGGACTACGAGCAGTACTTC	CASRKDRDYEQYF
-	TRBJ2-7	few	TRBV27	TGTGCCAGCAGTTACGGGAGTGTTTACGAGCAGTACTTC	CASSYGSVYEQYF
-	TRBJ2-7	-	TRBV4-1	TGCGCCAGCAGCCAAGTTTTTGGAGGCACAACCTACGAGCAGTACTTC	CASSQVFGGTTYEQYF
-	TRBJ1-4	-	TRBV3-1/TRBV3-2	TGTGCCAGCAAAGCGCACGGTGGGGAAAAACTGTTTTTT	CASKAHGGEKLFF
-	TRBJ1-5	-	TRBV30	TGTGCCTGGAGTGTGAGCATTCAGCCCCAGCATTTT	CAWSVSIQPQHF
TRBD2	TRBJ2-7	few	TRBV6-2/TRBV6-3	TGTGCCAGCAGTTACAAAGATAGCGGGTATTACTACGAGCAGTACTTC	CASSYKDSGYYYEQYF
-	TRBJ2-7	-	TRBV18	TGTGCCAGCTCACCACCGGGGCTAGCGTTCTACGAGCAGTACTTC	CASSPPGLAFYEQYF
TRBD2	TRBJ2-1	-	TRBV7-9	TGTGCCAGCAGCAACCTCTGGCGGGGGGACAATGAGCAGTTCTTC	CASSNLWRGDNEQFF
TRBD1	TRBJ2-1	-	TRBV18	TGTGCCAGCTCACCGGCTTCCCCAGGGGGCTACTACAATGAGCAGTTCTTC	CASSPASPGGYYNEQFF
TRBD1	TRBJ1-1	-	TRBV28	TGTGCCAGCACAGGGGGGATTTGGGCTGAAGCTTTCTTT	CASTGGIWAEAFF
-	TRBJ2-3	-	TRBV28	TGTGCCAGCAGTGCTCAGGGGTCTAGCACAGATACGCAGTATTTT	CASSAQGSSTDTQYF
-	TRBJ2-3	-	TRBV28	TGTGCCAGCAGTCCCGATTTTGGACGGGCGGGGGATACGCAGTATTTT	CASSPDFGRAGDTQYF
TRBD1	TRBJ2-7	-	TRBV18	TGTGCCAGCTCAAACCGGGACAGGCTATACTACGAGCAGTACTTC	CASSNRDRLYYEQYF
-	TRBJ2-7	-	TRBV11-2	TGTGCCAGCAGCACCTACTCTAGCGACGACGAGCAGTACTTC	CASSTYSSDDEQYF
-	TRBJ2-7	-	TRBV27	TGTGCCAGCAGCTCCCTTGGGGGGATCAACGAGCAGTACTTC	CASSSLGGINEQYF
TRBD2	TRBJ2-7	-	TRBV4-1	TGCGCCAGCAGCCGAGGGACTACAACCTCCTACGAGCAGTACTTC	CASSRGTTTSYEQYF
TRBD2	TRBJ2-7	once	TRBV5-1	TGCGCCAGCAGCTCTGGACTAGGAACAAAAGCCTACGAGCAGTACTTC	CASSSGLGTKAYEQYF
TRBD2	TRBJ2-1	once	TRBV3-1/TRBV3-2	TGTGCCAGCAGCCGGACTAGCCTCAATGAGCAGTTCTTC	CASSRTSLNEQFF
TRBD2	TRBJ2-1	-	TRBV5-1	TGCGCCAGCAGCTTACCAGGACTAGCGACCTACAATGAGCAGTTCTTC	CASSLPGLATYNEQFF
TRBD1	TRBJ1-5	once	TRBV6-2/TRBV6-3	TGTGCCAGCAGCAGACAGGGGGATCAGCCCCAGCATTTT	CASSRQGDQPQHF
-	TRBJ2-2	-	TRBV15	TGTGCCACCAGCAGGTATCCCACCGGGGAGCTGTTTTTT	CATSRYPTGELFF
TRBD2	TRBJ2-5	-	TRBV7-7	TGTGCTAGCAGCCTTGGACTAGCGGGGCTCCAAGAGACCCAGTACTTC	CASSLGLAGLQETQYF
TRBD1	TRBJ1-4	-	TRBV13	TGTGCCAGCAGCTTACGACAGGGGAATGAAAAACTGTTTTTT	CASSLRQGNEKLFF
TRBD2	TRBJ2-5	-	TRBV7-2	TGTGCCAGCAGCCTCAGACTAGCGGGAGAGGAGACCCAGTACTTC	CASSLRLAGEETQYF
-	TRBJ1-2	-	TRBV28	TGTGCCAGCAGTTACCCGGCAGGGATTAACTATGGCTACACCTTC	CASSYPAGINYGYTF
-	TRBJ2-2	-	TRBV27	TGTGCCAGCAGTCCCTCCCGACTCAGACCGGAGCTGTTTTTT	CASSPSRLRPELFF
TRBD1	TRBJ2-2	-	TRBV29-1	TGCAGCGTTGGACAGGGTCCTCCCGGGGAGCTGTTTTTT	CSVGQGPPGELFF
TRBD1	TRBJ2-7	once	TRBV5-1	TGCGCCAGCAGCTTGGCCAACAGGGGGCTGACCTCCTACGAGCAGTACTTC	CASSLANRGLTSYEQYF
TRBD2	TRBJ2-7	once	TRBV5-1	TGCGCCAGCAGCATAGAATTAGCGGGAGGCCTCTCCTACGAGCAGTACTTC	CASSIELAGGLSYEQYF
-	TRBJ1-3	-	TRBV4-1	TGCGCCAGCAGCCTACTACAGGGCCTCTCTGGAAACACCATATATTTT	CASSLLQGLSGNTIYF
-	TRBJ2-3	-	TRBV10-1	TGCGCCAGCAGTGTAAAGGGGGGCACAGATACGCAGTATTTT	CASSVKGGTDTQYF
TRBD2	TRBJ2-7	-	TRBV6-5	TGTGCCAGCAGTAGCGGGAGTAGGTTGGACGAGCAGTACTTC	CASSSGSRLDEQYF
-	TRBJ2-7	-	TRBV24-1	TGTGCCACCAGTGCCGGGATAGACTACGAGCAGTACTTC	CATSAGIDYEQYF